The clone carrying this T cell receptor (beta chain) was found once. The sample originates from a study of cytomegalovirus exposure and HLA in healthy donors. Primers included in the PCR were 60 Vbeta and 13 Jbeta primers. This table comes from immunoSEQ multiplex PCR, and its TCRdb copy is limited to in-frame clones, with some not included. Of approximately 270,000 clones listed, 80% are singletons. The CDR3 has 12 residues. V shed 7 bases and J shed 3 bases, with 11 bases lying between them. Germline V gene sequence: CDR1 SGDLS, CDR2 YYNGEE. Sequenced material: PBMCs. The sequence derives from a girl aged 2 to 10 in good health and CMV-seronegative. V and J are TRBV9 and TRBJ2-7; D call uncertain. In nucleotides, the CDR3 is TGTGCCAGCGGTTTAGCCGACTACGAGCAGTACTTC. This sequence encodes CASGLADYEQYF.